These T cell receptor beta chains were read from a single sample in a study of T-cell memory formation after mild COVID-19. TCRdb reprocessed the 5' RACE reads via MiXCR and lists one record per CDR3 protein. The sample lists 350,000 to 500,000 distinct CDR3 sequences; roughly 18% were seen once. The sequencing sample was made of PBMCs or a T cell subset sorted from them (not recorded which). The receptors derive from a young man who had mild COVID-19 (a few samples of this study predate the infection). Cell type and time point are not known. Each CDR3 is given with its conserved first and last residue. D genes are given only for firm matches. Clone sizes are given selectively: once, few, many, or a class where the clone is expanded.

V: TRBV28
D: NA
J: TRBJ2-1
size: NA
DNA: TGTGCCAGCAGTTTCCCCGGGGAGGAGCAGTTCTTC
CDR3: CASSFPGEEQFF

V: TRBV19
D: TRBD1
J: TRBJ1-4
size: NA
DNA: TGTGCCAGTACTGACAGGGGCATCGGAAAACTGTTTTTT
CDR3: CASTDRGIGKLFF

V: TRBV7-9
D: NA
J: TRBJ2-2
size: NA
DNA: TGTGCCAGCAGCCATGAGTACGTGTCGAACACAGGGGAGCTGTTTTTT
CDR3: CASSHEYVSNTGELFF

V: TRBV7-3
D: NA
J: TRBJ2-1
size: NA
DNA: TGTGCCAGCAGTGTGGGCCCAGGCGTGGAGCAGTTCTTC
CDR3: CASSVGPGVEQFF

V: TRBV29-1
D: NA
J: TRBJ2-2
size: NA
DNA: TGCAGCGTTGACAGGGTGGGAACCGGGGAGCTGTTTTTT
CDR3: CSVDRVGTGELFF

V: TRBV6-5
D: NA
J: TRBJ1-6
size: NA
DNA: TGTGCCAGCAGTTACCCAGGCCAGGGTACACCCCTCCACTTT
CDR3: CASSYPGQGTPLHF

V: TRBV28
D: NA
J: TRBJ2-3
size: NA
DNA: TGTGCCTCTTGGACTAGCACAGATACGCAGTATTTT
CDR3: CASWTSTDTQYF

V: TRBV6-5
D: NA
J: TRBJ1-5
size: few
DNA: TGTGCCAGCAGTTACTCTGGCAGGGTGGGTCAGCCCCAGCATTTT
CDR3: CASSYSGRVGQPQHF

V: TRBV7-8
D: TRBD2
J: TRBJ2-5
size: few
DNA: TGTGCCAGCAGCTCAAGAGCGCGAGCGGGGGAAGAGACCCAGTACTTC
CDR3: CASSSRARAGEETQYF

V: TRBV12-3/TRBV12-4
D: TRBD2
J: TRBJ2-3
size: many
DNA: TGTGCCAGCAGTGGGGGTCAAGCGGGGGGCACAGATACGCAGTATTTT
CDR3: CASSGGQAGGTDTQYF

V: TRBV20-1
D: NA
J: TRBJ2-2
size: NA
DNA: TGCAGTGCTAAGGAGGGCGCCACGAACACCGGGGAGCTGTTTTTT
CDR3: CSAKEGATNTGELFF

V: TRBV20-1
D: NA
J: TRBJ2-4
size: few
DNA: TGCAGTGCTAGTTTCTGGGGCCGGAACATTCAGTACTTC
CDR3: CSASFWGRNIQYF

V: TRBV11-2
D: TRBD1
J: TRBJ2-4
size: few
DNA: TGTGCCAGCAGCTCGGGACAGAACATTCAGTACTTC
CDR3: CASSSGQNIQYF

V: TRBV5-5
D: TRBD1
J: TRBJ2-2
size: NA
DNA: TGTGCCAGCAGCGGAACCGGGACAGGGGGGGACACCGGGGAGCTGTTTTTT
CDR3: CASSGTGTGGDTGELFF

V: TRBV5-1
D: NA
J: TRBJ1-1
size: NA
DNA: TGCGCCAGCAGCTTGGACAGGATGGAAGCTTTCTTT
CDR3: CASSLDRMEAFF

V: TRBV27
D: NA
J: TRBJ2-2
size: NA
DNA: TGTGCCAGCTATTGGTCCGGGGAGCTGTTTTTT
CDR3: CASYWSGELFF

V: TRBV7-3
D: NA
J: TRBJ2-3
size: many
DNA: TGTGCCAGCAGCTTAACGGGTAGCCACACAGATACGCAGTATTTT
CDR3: CASSLTGSHTDTQYF

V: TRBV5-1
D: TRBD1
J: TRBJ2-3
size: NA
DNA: TGCGCCAGCAGCTCACGGACAGGGCAAACAGATACGCAGTATTTT
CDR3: CASSSRTGQTDTQYF

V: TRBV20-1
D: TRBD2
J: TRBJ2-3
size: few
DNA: TGCAGTGCTCAGCGGGGGGCCACAGATACGCAGTATTTT
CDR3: CSAQRGATDTQYF

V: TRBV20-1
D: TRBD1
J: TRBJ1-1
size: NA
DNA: TGCAGTGCCCCGGACAGGGTCGGCACTGAAGCTTTCTTT
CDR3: CSAPDRVGTEAFF

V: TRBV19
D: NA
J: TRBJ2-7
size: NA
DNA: TGTGCCAGTAGCACCGGGACGGGCCCCTTCTACGAGCAGTACTTC
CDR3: CASSTGTGPFYEQYF

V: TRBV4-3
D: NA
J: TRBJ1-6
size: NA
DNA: TGCGCCAGCAGCCAAGACCAGGGGTCGAATTCACCCCTCCACTTT
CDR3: CASSQDQGSNSPLHF

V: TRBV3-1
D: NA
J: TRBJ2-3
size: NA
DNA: TGTGCCAGCAGCCAAGATTTAGCGGACACAGATACGCAGTATTTT
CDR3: CASSQDLADTDTQYF

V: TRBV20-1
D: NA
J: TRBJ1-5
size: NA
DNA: TGCAGTGCTAGGAGGCAGCCAGATCGAATCGGCCAGCCCCAGCATTTT
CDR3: CSARRQPDRIGQPQHF

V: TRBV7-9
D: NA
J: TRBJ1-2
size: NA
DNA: TGTGCCAGCGGGGACAACTTACGTTATGGCTACACCTTC
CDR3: CASGDNLRYGYTF

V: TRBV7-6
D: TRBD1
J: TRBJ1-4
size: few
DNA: TGTGCCAGCAGCCCTACAGGGGTCGTGGGCGAAAAACTGTTTTTT
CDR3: CASSPTGVVGEKLFF

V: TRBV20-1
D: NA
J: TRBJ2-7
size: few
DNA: TGCAGTGCCTCCGACTACCTTAGCTCCTACGAGCAGTACTTC
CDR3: CSASDYLSSYEQYF

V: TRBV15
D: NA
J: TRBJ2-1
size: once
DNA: TGTGCCACCAGCAGAGGTAGCACTAGCAGGTACAATGAGCAGTTCTTC
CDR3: CATSRGSTSRYNEQFF

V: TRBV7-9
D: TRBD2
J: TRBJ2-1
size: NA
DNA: TGTGCCAGCAGCTTAGCTCCGACTAGCGGGCATTCCAATGAGCAGTTCTTC
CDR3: CASSLAPTSGHSNEQFF

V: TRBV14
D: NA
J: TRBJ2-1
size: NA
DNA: TGTGCCAGCAGCCAATTAATCCACAATGAGCAGTTCTTC
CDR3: CASSQLIHNEQFF

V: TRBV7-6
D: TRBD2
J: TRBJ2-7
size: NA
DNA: TGTGCCAGCAGCCCCCAAGGGCTAGCGGGGGAGCAGTACTTC
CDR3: CASSPQGLAGEQYF

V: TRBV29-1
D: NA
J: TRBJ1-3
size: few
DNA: TGCAGCGTTCACCAGGACTCTGGAAACACCATATATTTT
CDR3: CSVHQDSGNTIYF

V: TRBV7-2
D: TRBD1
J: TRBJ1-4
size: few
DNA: TGTGCCAGCAGCTTACAGGGGGCTGCGGATAATGAAAAACTGTTTTTT
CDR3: CASSLQGAADNEKLFF

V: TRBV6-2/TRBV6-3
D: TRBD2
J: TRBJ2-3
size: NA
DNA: TGTGCCAGTCTTCCAATCGGGGGGGACACAGATACGCAGTATTTT
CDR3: CASLPIGGDTDTQYF

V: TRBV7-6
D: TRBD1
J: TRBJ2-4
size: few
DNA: TGTGCCAGCAGCTCACGTCCCGGGACAGGGGACCCTATCAAAAACATTCAGTACTTC
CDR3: CASSSRPGTGDPIKNIQYF

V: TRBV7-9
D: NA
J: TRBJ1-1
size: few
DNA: TGTGCCTGGGACACTGAAGCTTTCTTT
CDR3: CAWDTEAFF

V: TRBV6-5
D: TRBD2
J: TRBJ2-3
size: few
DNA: TGTGCCAGCTCCTTAAAGCCCGGGACTAGTGTCACAGATACGCAGTATTTT
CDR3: CASSLKPGTSVTDTQYF

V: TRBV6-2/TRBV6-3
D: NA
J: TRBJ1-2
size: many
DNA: TGTGCCAGCAGCCAAGACGGGACAACGGGCTTCTATGGCTACACCTTC
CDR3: CASSQDGTTGFYGYTF

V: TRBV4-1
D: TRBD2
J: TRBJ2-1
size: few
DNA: TGCGCCAGCAAGTCGTCCGGGACTAGCGGCTACAATGAGCAGTTCTTC
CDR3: CASKSSGTSGYNEQFF

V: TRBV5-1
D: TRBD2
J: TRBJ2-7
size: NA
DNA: TGCGCCAGCAGCCCCGCAACTAGCGGGACATCCTACGAGCAGTACTTC
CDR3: CASSPATSGTSYEQYF

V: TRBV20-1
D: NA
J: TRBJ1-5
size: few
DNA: TGCAGTGCTAGAGGGACCCGAGGTCAGCCCCAGCATTTT
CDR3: CSARGTRGQPQHF